This T cell receptor (beta chain) stems from a study of blood T cell repertoires in COVID-19. The CDR3 is 13 residues long. Trimming took 9 bases from V and 5 from J, leaving 16 bases between them. Repertoires were generated with immunoSEQ multiplex PCR, while TCRdb's copy carries only in-frame clones and drops some. Of a few hundred thousand clones listed, almost 90% are singletons. This TCR was recovered from a woman aged 40 to 49 with COVID-19, enrolled during active disease. The chain employs TRBV12-3 or TRBV12-4 and TRBJ1-2; a weak D match, TRBD1 (6 bases). Source material: peripheral blood. The DNA of the CDR3 is TGTGCCAGTATATACAGGGCCCTATATGGCTACACCTTC. Encoded protein: CASIYRALYGYTF.